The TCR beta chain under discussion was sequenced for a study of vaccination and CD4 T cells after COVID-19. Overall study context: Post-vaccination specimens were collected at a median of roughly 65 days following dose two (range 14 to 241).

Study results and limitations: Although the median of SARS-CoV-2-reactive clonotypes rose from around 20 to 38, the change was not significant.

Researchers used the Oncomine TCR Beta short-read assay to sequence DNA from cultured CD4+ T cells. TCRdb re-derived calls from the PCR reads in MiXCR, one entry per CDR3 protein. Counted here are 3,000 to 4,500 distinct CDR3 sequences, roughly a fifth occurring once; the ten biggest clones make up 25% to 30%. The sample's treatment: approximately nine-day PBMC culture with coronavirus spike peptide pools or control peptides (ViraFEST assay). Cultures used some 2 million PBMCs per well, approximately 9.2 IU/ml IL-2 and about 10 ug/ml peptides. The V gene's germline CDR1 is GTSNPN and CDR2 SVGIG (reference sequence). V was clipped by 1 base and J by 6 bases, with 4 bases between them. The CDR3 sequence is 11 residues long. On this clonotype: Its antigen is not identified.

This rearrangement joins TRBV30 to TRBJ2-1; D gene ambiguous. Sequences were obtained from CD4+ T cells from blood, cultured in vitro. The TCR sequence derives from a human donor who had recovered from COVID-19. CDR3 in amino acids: CAWSALNEQFF. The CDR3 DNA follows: TGTGCCTGGAGTGCTCTCAATGAGCAGTTCTTC.